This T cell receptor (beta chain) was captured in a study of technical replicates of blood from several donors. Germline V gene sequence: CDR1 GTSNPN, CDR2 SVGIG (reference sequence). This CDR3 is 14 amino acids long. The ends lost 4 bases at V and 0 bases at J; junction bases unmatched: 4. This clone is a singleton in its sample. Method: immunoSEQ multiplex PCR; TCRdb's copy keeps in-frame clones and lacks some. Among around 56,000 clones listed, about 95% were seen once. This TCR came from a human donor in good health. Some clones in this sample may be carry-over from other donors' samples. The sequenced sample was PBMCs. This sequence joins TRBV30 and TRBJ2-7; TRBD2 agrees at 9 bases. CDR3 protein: CAWNLAGYSYEQYF. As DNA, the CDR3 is TGTGCCTGGAATCTAGCGGGGTACTCCTACGAGCAGTACTTC. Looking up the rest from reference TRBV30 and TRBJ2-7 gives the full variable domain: SQTIHQWPATLVQPVGSPLSLECTVEGTSNPNLYWYRQAAGRGLQLLFYSVGIGQISSEVPQNLSASRPQDRQFILSSKKLLLSDSGFYLCAWNLAGYSYEQYFGPGTRLTVT.